The T cell receptor beta chain described here comes from a study of early T cells in non-severe SARS-CoV-2 infection (TCRdb year 2021). General notes on the study: Bulk RNA from unsorted whole blood was used for TCR sequencing, so alpha and beta chains could not be paired. Broader findings and caveats from the paper: VDJdb matching was skewed toward anti-spike CD8 responses, so virus-specific expansions were likely underestimated and private and CD4 specificities were missed.

From the cysteine through the phenylalanine, the CDR3 covers 15 amino acids. Here the CDR3 DNA is all that survives: 45 bases in frame from base 1. Looking up the germline V gene yields CDR1 MNHEY and CDR2 SVGEGT. The germline V end is reduced by 6 bases and the J end by 8 bases; junction bases left unmatched: 11. Libraries came from 5' RACE. The sample was run on a NextSeq 500. Unique molecular identifiers were attached to individual cDNA molecules in the TCR library protocol so that sequencing error and PCR bias could be corrected. Both TCR alpha and beta chains were sequenced, and tight co-correlation was observed between alpha and beta sequence abundances in each sample. Per the authors' processing: Decombinator V4 was used to annotate the V gene, J gene and CDR3 of the TCR sequences. TCRs were defined as expanded if a significant change between any two time points was detected under a Poisson model with p below 0.0001. TCR abundances were normalised to the total number of TCRs sequenced in each sample and reported as counts per million. TRAV1-2 paired with TRAJ12, TRAJ20 or TRAJ33 defined MAIT TCRs, while TRAV10 paired with TRAJ18 defined iNKT TCRs. A search of VDJdb, accessed on 1 November 2021, was run for TCRs annotated to CMV, EBV and SARS-CoV-2, with TCRs annotated for multiple antigens excluded. TCRdb reran the public reads through fastp at Q25 and MiXCR, keeping productive beta chains. Rows with one shared CDR3 protein collapse into an entry with the most common genes and DNA. TCRdb's processing, not the authors' own work, is the source of the V and J calls. The sample contains tens of thousands of distinct CDR3 sequences, about 14% of them found a single time. The biggest ten clones account for around 3.6% of the sample.

A remark on this clonotype: The target of this receptor is not known. Qualities for individual bases were not recorded, and no much larger clone is one base off.

The study was a case-control design nested within a healthcare worker cohort in London, UK, with weekly nasopharyngeal swab PCR tests and blood sampling. Between 23 and 31 March 2020, the week of the UK lockdown, healthcare workers were enrolled and then followed up weekly for as long as 16 weeks. Sample: whole blood, taken at baseline. This sequence uses TRBV6-2 or TRBV6-3 and TRBJ2-1; 9 of the junction bases match TRBD2. This sequence originates from an adult who was a healthcare worker with PCR-confirmed SARS-CoV-2 infection or an uninfected control (not recorded which). The DNA is as follows: TGTGCCAGCAGCCCCGGGACTAGCAGCAGGGATGAGCAGTTCTTC. Translated, it gives CASSPGTSSRDEQFF.